These 31 T cell receptor beta chains were sequenced from one sample in a study of cytomegalovirus exposure and HLA in healthy donors. 13 Jbeta primers and 60 Vbeta primers were used for the PCR. Clones were read by immunoSEQ multiplex PCR, and TCRdb kept only the in-frame ones, dropping some. The sample has 100,000 to 150,000 clones, approximately 82% seen once; the top ten hold 2.7%. Sequencing was performed on PBMCs. These receptors originate from a boy aged 2 to 10 in good health and CMV-seronegative.

The chain couples TRBV6-6 to TRBJ1-4, with no clear D. This CDR3 comprises 14 residues. Germline CDR1 reads MNHNY; CDR2 reads SVGAGI (reference sequence). V lost 0 bases and J 7 bases, leaving 9 bases between the germline ends. CDR3 region: CASSYSPEGEKLFF. Written as DNA, the CDR3 is TGTGCCAGCAGTTACTCACCTGAGGGTGAAAAACTGTTTTTT.

This rearrangement joins TRBV2 to TRBJ2-3; 12 bases agree with TRBD2. CDR3 length: 14 amino acids. Germline V lookup: CDR1 SNHLY, CDR2 FYNNEI. V lost 3 bases, J lost 7 bases, and 2 bases stayed unmatched. The CDR3 here is CASSETSGRNTQYF. The CDR3, as DNA: TGTGCCAGCAGTGAGACTAGCGGGAGAAATACGCAGTATTTT.

This clone is medium-sized (0.01 to 0.1%) by share. The rearrangement joins TRBV4-3 to TRBJ1-3; possible D gene TRBD1, 6 bases. Germline V gene lookup returns CDR1 LGHNA and CDR2 YSLEER. The CDR3 spans 16 residues. V dropped 3 bases and J dropped 1 base, with 13 bases sitting between them. The CDR3 nucleotides read TGCGCCAGCAGCCAGTCGAGCACAGGGTCTGGAAACACCATATATTTT. Encoded protein: CASSQSSTGSGNTIYF.

The V and J genes are TRBV5-4 and TRBJ1-3; no definite D call. Germline-derived CDR1 and CDR2 are SGHNT and YYREEE (reference sequence). The V end was cut by 0 bases, the J end by 0 bases, with 10 bases between. This CDR3 is built from 16 residues. In DNA form, the CDR3 reads TGTGCCAGCAGCTTGGACAGCTCAAGCTCTGGAAACACCATATATTTT. Translation gives CASSLDSSSSGNTIYF.

The chain employs TRBV27 and TRBJ2-1; 9 bases map to TRBD1. Germline CDR1 MNHEY, CDR2 SMNVEV (reference sequence). There are 15 residues in the CDR3. The trim removed 3 bases at V and 9 bases at J, leaving 9 bases unmatched. CDR3 in amino acids: CASSFSGTGRREQFF. DNA of the CDR3: TGTGCCAGCAGTTTCTCCGGGACAGGGAGACGTGAGCAGTTCTTC.

For this clone: One end of the junction does not line up with germline, which may come from a read error. This chain links TRBV27 with TRBJ1-2; 9 bases map to TRBD1. CDR1 is MNHEY, CDR2 SMNVEV, per germline (reference sequence). This CDR3 has 14 residues. The CDR3 loop reads CASSLGTGNSGYTF. In DNA form, the CDR3 reads TGTGCCAGCAGTTTAGGGACAGGGAACTCTGGCTACACCTTC.

The V gene is TRBV6-4, the J gene TRBJ2-3, with 8 nucleotides matching TRBD1. This CDR3 has 14 residues. J lost 4 bases, V lost 3 bases, and 3 bases had no gene match. CDR1 is MRHNA and CDR2 is SNTAGT in the germline V gene. In nucleotides, the CDR3 is TGTGCCAGCAGTGAACGGACAGGGTCAGATACGCAGTATTTT. It is translated as CASSERTGSDTQYF.

This chain uses TRBV6-5 with TRBJ2-7; possible D gene TRBD1, 5 bases. The CDR3 runs 15 residues. The V end was cut by 6 bases, the J end by 6 bases, with 21 bases between. The V gene's germline CDR1 is MNHEY and CDR2 SVGAGI. The CDR3 region is CASSPLGQWSSEQYF. The CDR3, as DNA: TGTGCCAGCAGCCCCCTGGGGCAGTGGTCTAGCGAGCAGTACTTC.

V gene TRBV6-1 combines with J gene TRBJ2-6; tentatively, D is TRBD1 (5 bases). In germline, CDR1 is MNHNS, CDR2 SASEGT. Trimming cost V 6 bases and J 0 bases, with 9 bases left between them. CDR3 length: 15 residues. The CDR3 DNA sequence: TGTGCCAGCAGCCCACAGGACTCTGGGGCCAACGTCCTGACTTTC. Amino acids: CASSPQDSGANVLTF.

The chain carries TRBV19 and TRBJ1-5, with D possibly TRBD1 on 5 matching bases. The V end was cut by 7 bases, the J end by 0 bases, with 13 bases between. CDR3 size: 15 residues. The germline CDR1 and CDR2 sequences are LNHDA and SQIVND (reference sequence). DNA of the CDR3: TGTGCCAGTAAAGACGTACAGGTTAGCAATCAGCCCCAGCATTTT. It codes for CASKDVQVSNQPQHF.

This chain links TRBV21-1 with TRBJ2-7; the table names TRBD1, a call not compared with the DNA. TRBV21-1 is a pseudogene. The CDR3 extends over 15 amino acids. CDR3 nucleotide sequence: TGTGCCAGCAGCAAAGGTGCGACAGGGGGCTACGAGCAGTACTTC. Amino acid sequence: CASSKGATGGYEQYF.

This chain connects TRBV7-8 to TRBJ2-7; 10 bases align to TRBD2. V shed 6 bases and J 5 bases; nucleotides not matched to a gene: 13. Germline V gene sequence: CDR1 SGHVS, CDR2 FQNEAQ. This CDR3 spans 16 amino acids. The CDR3 region has the DNA TGTGCCAGCAGGACCACCCTGCTAGCGGGGGTGGACGAGCAGTACTTC. Its translation: CASRTTLLAGVDEQYF. Complete variable domain (other parts from reference TRBV7-8 and TRBJ2-7): GAGVSQSPRYKVAKRGQDVALRCDPISGHVSLFWYQQALGQGPEFLTYFQNEAQLDKSGLPSDRFFAERPEGSVSTLKIQRTQQEDSAVYLCASRTTLLAGVDEQYFGPGTRLTVT.

This clone came up a few times. In DNA, the CDR3 is TGTGCCAGTAGTAAGGGACAGGGGAGTAATTCACCCCTCCACTTT. The encoded protein is CASSKGQGSNSPLHF. This sequence joins TRBV19 and TRBJ1-6; TRBD1 matches 10 bases. Unmatched junction bases numbered 3, after V lost 4 bases and J lost 6 bases. The CDR3 has 15 amino acids. Germline V gene sequence: CDR1 LNHDA, CDR2 SQIVND (reference sequence). The complete variable domain, with remaining parts taken from reference TRBV19 and TRBJ1-6, reads DGGITQSPKYLFRKEGQNVTLSCEQNLNHDAMYWYRQDPGQGLRLIYYSQIVNDFQKGDIAEGYSVSREKKESFPLTVTSAQKNPTAFYLCASSKGQGSNSPLHFGNGTRLTVT.

With regard to this clone: Relative to the germline gene, one junction end is altered; a read error may explain this. V usage is TRBV7-9 and J usage is TRBJ1-1, with D hard to call. The CDR3 is 12 amino acids. From germline, CDR1 is SEHNR and CDR2 FQNEAQ (reference sequence). Here the CDR3 DNA reads TGTTCCAGCAGCGTCAGAGGGACTGAAGCTTTCTTT. Translating gives CSSSVRGTEAFF.

V is TRBV6-5 and J is TRBJ1-1, with D hard to call. The germline gives CDR1 MNHEY, CDR2 SVGAGI. Trimming removed 6 bases at V and 4 bases at J, with 12 bases between. CDR3 length equals 13 residues. The chain's CDR3 is CASSNEGRTEAFF. The CDR3 coding sequence is TGTGCCAGCAGCAACGAGGGTCGCACTGAAGCTTTCTTT.

V is TRBV15 and J is TRBJ1-1; D is undetermined. The ends were cut back, 0 bases at V and 4 bases at J, with 18 bases in the middle. Per germline, CDR1 LNHNV and CDR2 YYDKDF (reference sequence). The CDR3 contains 17 residues. CDR3 region: CATSRDSESEGGTEAFF. CDR3 nucleotides: TGTGCCACCAGCAGAGATTCGGAGAGTGAGGGAGGCACTGAAGCTTTCTTT.

This rearrangement joins TRBV30 to TRBJ2-1; 10 nucleotides match TRBD2. This CDR3 is built from 15 residues. The V and J ends lost 1 base and 4 bases, in that order; junction bases with no gene match: 4. The germline CDR1 and CDR2 sequences are GTSNPN and SVGIG (reference sequence). CDR3 sequence (DNA): TGTGCCTGGAGTGGGGGGACTAGCGATTACAATGAGCAGTTCTTC. This translates into CAWSGGTSDYNEQFF.

The J gene is TRBJ1-1, the V gene TRBV6-1; D may be TRBD1 (6 bases). The CDR3 runs 13 residues. The V gene's germline CDR1 is MNHNS and CDR2 SASEGT. Trimming pared 11 bases from V and 5 bases from J, leaving 18 bases between. The CDR3 DNA is TGTGCCTCACGACAGGCTTCGGGAACTGAAGCTTTCTTT. Translation: CASRQASGTEAFF.

The gene calls are TRBV7-8 and TRBJ1-5, with D possibly being TRBD1 (5 bases). Germline-derived CDR1 and CDR2 are SGHVS and FQNEAQ. This CDR3 comprises 15 residues. V lost 6 bases to trimming and J lost 5 bases, with 17 bases between them. CDR3 nucleotide sequence: TGTGCCAGCAGTACTACAGGTTTGTCGGATCAGCCCCAGCATTTT. Translating gives CASSTTGLSDQPQHF.

The CDR3 DNA reads as TGCGCCAGCAGCCAAGAATCCGACACTGAAGCTTTCTTT. Amino acid sequence: CASSQESDTEAFF. The chain is built from TRBV4-1 and TRBJ1-1; D uncertain. Per germline, CDR1 MGHRA and CDR2 YSYEKL. The germline V and J ends were trimmed by 0 bases and 3 bases, with 5 bases remaining between them. This CDR3 has 13 residues.

This chain links TRBV7-6 with TRBJ2-1; D may be TRBD2 (5 bases). The germline CDR1 and CDR2 sequences are SGHVS and FNYEAQ. Trimming stripped 5 bases from V and 8 bases from J, with 10 bases between. This CDR3 spans 12 amino acids. The CDR3 reads CASSQDSDEQFF. DNA for the CDR3: TGTGCCAGCAGCCAGGACTCGGATGAGCAGTTCTTC. The full variable domain, in which reference TRBV7-6 and TRBJ2-1 provide the parts outside the CDR3, is GAGVSQSPRYKVTKRGQDVALRCDPISGHVSLYWYRQALGQGPEFLTYFNYEAQQDKSGLPNDRFSAERPEGSISTLTIQRTEQRDSAMYRCASSQDSDEQFFGPGTRLTVL.

This sequence joins TRBV4-3 and TRBJ2-7; no reliable D call. The CDR3 has 14 residues. Germline lookup yields CDR1 LGHNA and CDR2 YSLEER. The V end was cut by 1 base, the J end by 2 bases, with 9 bases between. CDR3 nucleotides: TGCGCCAGCAGCCAAGGACGGGTAGCCTACGAGCAGTACTTC. Its translation is CASSQGRVAYEQYF.

This clone has a handful of counts. A read error may account for a junction end that differs from germline. The chain is built from TRBV7-9 and TRBJ2-7; D possibly corresponds to TRBD2 (7 bases). Germline CDR1 and CDR2: SEHNR and FQNEAQ (reference sequence). There are 16 residues in the CDR3. The CDR3: CSSSLGGGQGDYEQYF. The CDR3 DNA reads TGTTCCAGCAGCTTAGGGGGGGGCCAAGGAGACTACGAGCAGTACTTC.

This clone appeared once. This chain uses TRBV7-2 with TRBJ2-5; a weak D match, TRBD2 (6 bases). The CDR3 has 14 residues. CDR1 and CDR2 from the germline V gene are SGHTA and FQGNSA. Trimming took 1 base from V and 3 from J, leaving 9 bases between them. For the CDR3, the DNA is TGTGCCAGCAGCTTAGGGGCGGGGAAAGAGACCCAGTACTTC. This codes for CASSLGAGKETQYF. The full variable domain, with the rest looked up from reference TRBV7-2 and TRBJ2-5, is GAGVSQSPSNKVTEKGKDVELRCDPISGHTALYWYRQSLGQGLEFLIYFQGNSAPDKSGLPSDRFSAERTGGSVSTLTIQRTQQEDSAVYLCASSLGAGKETQYFGPGTRLLVL.

The chain employs TRBV30 and TRBJ1-2; the D is unclear. Germline CDR1 reads GTSNPN; CDR2 reads SVGIG (reference sequence). Trimming removed 0 bases from V and 8 bases from J, with 10 bases in between. This CDR3 region has 12 residues. CDR3 DNA: TGTGCCTGGAGTGTTCTAGCGGTCGGCTACACCTTC. Translated: CAWSVLAVGYTF.

The gene calls are TRBV29-1 and TRBJ2-5; D uncertain. The ends were cut back, 3 bases at V and 5 bases at J, with 7 bases in the middle. The germline CDR1 and CDR2 sequences are SQVTM and ANQGSEA. This CDR3 spans 11 amino acids. The CDR3 reads CSVDWAETQYF. For the CDR3, the DNA is TGCAGCGTTGACTGGGCGGAGACCCAGTACTTC.

This clone was counted a single time. The genes are TRBV4-1 and TRBJ2-7; the D gene is possibly TRBD1 (6 bases). Germline V CDR1 and CDR2: MGHRA, YSYEKL. This CDR3 comprises 15 residues. The V end lost 1 base, the J end lost 4 bases, and 14 bases lay between the germline ends. CDR3 protein: CASSQAPGHRYEQYF. For the CDR3, the DNA is TGCGCCAGCAGCCAAGCTCCGGGACATCGTTACGAGCAGTACTTC.

V gene TRBV5-6 combines with J gene TRBJ1-1; tentative D call: TRBD1 (5 bases). The CDR3 has 17 residues. Trimming pared 2 bases from V and 4 bases from J, leaving 21 bases between. The germline CDR1 and CDR2 sequences are SGHDT and YYEEEE. The CDR3 sequence is CASSLYLTGTGGTEAFF. The CDR3 bases are TGTGCCAGCAGCTTATACCTGACGGGGACGGGGGGCACTGAAGCTTTCTTT.

V and J are TRBV6-5 and TRBJ2-7; D is perhaps TRBD1 (5 bases). The CDR3 contains 15 residues. V lost 5 bases and J 4 bases, leaving 18 bases between the germline ends. From germline, CDR1 is MNHEY and CDR2 SVGAGI. CDR3 sequence reads: CASSPLVQGSYEQYV. The CDR3 DNA reads TGTGCCAGCAGTCCTCTAGTTCAGGGAAGTTACGAGCAGTACGTC.

The rearrangement uses TRBV14 and TRBJ2-1, with TRBD1 as a possible D gene (6 bases). Trimming stripped 2 bases from V and 9 bases from J, with 17 bases between. The germline V gene encodes CDR1 SGHDN and CDR2 FVKESK. CDR3 length equals 15 residues. This chain's CDR3 is CASSQLPQGKGEQFF. The CDR3 coding sequence is TGTGCCAGCAGCCAATTACCTCAGGGGAAAGGTGAGCAGTTCTTC. Combining the CDR3 with reference TRBV14 and TRBJ2-1 gives the whole variable domain EAGVTQFPSHSVIEKGQTVTLRCDPISGHDNLYWYRRVMGKEIKFLLHFVKESKQDESGMPNNRFLAERTGGTYSTLKVQPAELEDSGVYFCASSQLPQGKGEQFFGPGTRLTVL.

This clone was counted once. J is TRBJ2-1 and V is TRBV4-2, with D possibly matching TRBD1 (5 bases). The CDR3 is 16 amino acids. Looked up from germline, CDR1 is LGHNA and CDR2 is YNFKEQ. Trimming left V 7 bases short and J 5 bases short, with 21 bases between. The CDR3 region has the DNA TGTGCCAGCAACTTACTTATCACAGGAGACAACAATGAGCAGTTCTTC. This gives the protein CASNLLITGDNNEQFF.